The clone carrying this T cell receptor beta chain was picked up many times. Its antigen remains unknown. TCRdb re-analysed the reads in MiXCR, keeping a single row per CDR3 protein. The sample lists around 320,000 distinct CDR3 sequences; over 7.5% were seen once. Looked up from germline, CDR1 is DFQATT and CDR2 is SNEGSKA (reference sequence). The CDR3 contains 16 residues. V lost 3 bases to trimming and J lost 0 bases; unmatched junction nucleotides: 9. The sample is drawn from a study of T cell repertoires in cytomegalovirus infection. On the study more broadly: Matching HLA type, along with CMV infection, was indicated by public TCR beta signatures.

Broader study findings: Clonotypes of TCR beta that were HLA-C-restricted and CMV-specific dominated the ex vivo response. Carriers of CMV and the relevant HLA type were discriminated by public TCR beta frequency.

V usage is TRBV20-1 and J usage is TRBJ2-7; TRBD1 matches 9 bases. The sample was PBMCs. The source of this sequence is a human donor in good health (CMV status not recorded). Some clones in this sample may be carry-over from other donors' samples. The CDR3 nucleotides read TGCAGTGCTAGGGAGATCGGGACAGGGAGCTCCTACGAGCAGTACTTC. Residues: CSAREIGTGSSYEQYF.